This T cell receptor (beta chain) was identified during a study of shared clonotypes between healthy human individuals. Whole-study results and caveats: Only blood underwent sampling, and tissue repertoires likely differ.

Researchers drew on tens of millions of PBMCs for genomic DNA from unsorted samples. About this clone: Its antigen is undetermined.

The CDR3 runs 13 residues. V was shortened by 0 bases and J by 5 bases, with 5 bases between the two germline ends. The germline V gene has CDR1 LGHNA and CDR2 YSLEER. Genomic DNA (from each subset) was split evenly across several immunoSEQ plates. Clones were read by immunoSEQ multiplex PCR, and TCRdb kept only the in-frame ones, dropping some. Of about 490,000 clones listed, approximately 78% are singletons. The clonotype comes from a woman aged 40 to 50 in good health. Some clones in this sample may be carry-over from other donors' samples. The sequencing input was PBMCs. The chain combines TRBV4-3 with TRBJ1-5; D is ambiguous. The CDR3 here is CASSQDGHQPQHF. The CDR3 DNA sequence: TGCGCCAGCAGCCAAGATGGCCATCAGCCCCAGCATTTT.